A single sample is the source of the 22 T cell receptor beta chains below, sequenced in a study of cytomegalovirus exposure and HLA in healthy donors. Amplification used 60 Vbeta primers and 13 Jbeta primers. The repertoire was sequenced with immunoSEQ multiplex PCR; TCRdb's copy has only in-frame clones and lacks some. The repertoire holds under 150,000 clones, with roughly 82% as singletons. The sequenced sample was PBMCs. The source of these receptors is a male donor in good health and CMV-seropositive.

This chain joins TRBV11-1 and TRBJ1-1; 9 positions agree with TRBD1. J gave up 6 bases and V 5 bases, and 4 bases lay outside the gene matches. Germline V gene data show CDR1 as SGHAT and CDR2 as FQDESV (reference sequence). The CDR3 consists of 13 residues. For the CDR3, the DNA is TGTGCCAGCAGCCGAGACAGGGGGGCTGAAGCTTTCTTT. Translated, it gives CASSRDRGAEAFF.

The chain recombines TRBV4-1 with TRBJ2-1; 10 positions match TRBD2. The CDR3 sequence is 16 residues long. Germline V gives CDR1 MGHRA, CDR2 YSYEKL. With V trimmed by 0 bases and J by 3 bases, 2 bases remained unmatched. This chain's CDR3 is CASSQDGLADYNEQFF. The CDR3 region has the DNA TGCGCCAGCAGCCAAGATGGACTAGCGGACTACAATGAGCAGTTCTTC.

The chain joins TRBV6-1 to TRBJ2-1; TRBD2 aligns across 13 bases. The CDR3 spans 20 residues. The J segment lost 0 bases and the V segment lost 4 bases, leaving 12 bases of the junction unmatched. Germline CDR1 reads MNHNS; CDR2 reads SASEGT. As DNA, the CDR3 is TGTGCCAGCAGTGCAGGACTAGCGGGAGCCCACTATAGCTCCTACAATGAGCAGTTCTTC. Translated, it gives CASSAGLAGAHYSSYNEQFF.

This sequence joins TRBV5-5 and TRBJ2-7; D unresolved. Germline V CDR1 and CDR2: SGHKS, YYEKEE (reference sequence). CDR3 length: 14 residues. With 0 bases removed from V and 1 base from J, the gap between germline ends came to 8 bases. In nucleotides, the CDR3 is TGTGCCAGCAGCTTGGGGCTAGGATCCTACGAGCAGTACTTC. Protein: CASSLGLGSYEQYF.

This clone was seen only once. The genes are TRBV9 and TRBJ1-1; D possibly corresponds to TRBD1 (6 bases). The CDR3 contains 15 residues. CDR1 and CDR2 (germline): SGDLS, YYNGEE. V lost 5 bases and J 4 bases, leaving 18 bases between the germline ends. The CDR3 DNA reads TGTGCCAGCAGTGCTACAGGGAGATGGGGCACTGAAGCTTTCTTT. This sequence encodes CASSATGRWGTEAFF.

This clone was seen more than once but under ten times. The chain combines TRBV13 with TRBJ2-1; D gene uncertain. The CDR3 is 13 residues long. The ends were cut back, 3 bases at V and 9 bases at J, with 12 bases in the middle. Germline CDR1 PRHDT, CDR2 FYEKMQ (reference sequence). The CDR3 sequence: CASSFYRSAEQFF. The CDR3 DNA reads TGTGCCAGCAGCTTCTACCGGTCCGCTGAGCAGTTCTTC. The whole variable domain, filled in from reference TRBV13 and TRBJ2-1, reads AAGVIQSPRHLIKEKRETATLKCYPIPRHDTVYWYQQGPGQDPQFLISFYEKMQSDKGSIPDRFSAQQFSDYHSELNMSSLELGDSALYFCASSFYRSAEQFFGPGTRLTVL.

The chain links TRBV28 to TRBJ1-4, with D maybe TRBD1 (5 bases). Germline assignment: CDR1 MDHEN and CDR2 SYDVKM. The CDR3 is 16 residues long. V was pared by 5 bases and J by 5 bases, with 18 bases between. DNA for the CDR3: TGTGCCAGCAGTATTACAGGAGCCTCACTCAATGAAAAACTGTTTTTT. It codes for CASSITGASLNEKLFF.

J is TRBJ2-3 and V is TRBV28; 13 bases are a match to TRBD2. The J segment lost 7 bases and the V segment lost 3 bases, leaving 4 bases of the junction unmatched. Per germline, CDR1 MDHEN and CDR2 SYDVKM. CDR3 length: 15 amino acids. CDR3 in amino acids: CASSFGLAGVNTQYF. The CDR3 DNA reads TGTGCCAGCAGTTTCGGACTAGCGGGGGTCAATACGCAGTATTTT.

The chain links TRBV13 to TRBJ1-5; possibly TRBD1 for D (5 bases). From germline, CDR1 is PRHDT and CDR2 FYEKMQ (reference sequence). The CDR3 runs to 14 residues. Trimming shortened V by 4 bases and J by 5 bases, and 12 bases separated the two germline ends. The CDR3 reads CASSSGLGDQPQHF. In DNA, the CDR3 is TGTGCCAGCAGCTCAGGGCTCGGGGATCAGCCCCAGCATTTT. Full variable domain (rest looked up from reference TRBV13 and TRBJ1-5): AAGVIQSPRHLIKEKRETATLKCYPIPRHDTVYWYQQGPGQDPQFLISFYEKMQSDKGSIPDRFSAQQFSDYHSELNMSSLELGDSALYFCASSSGLGDQPQHFGDGTRLSIL.

The CDR3 protein is CASSLTGGSSGANVLTF. CDR3 nucleotides: TGTGCCAGCAGCTTGACAGGTGGAAGCTCTGGGGCCAACGTCCTGACTTTC. V gene TRBV5-5 combines with J gene TRBJ2-6; weak D call: TRBD1 (5 bases). Germline V lookup: CDR1 SGHKS, CDR2 YYEKEE (reference sequence). This CDR3 has 17 amino acids. V lost 1 base and J lost 0, with 11 bases in between.

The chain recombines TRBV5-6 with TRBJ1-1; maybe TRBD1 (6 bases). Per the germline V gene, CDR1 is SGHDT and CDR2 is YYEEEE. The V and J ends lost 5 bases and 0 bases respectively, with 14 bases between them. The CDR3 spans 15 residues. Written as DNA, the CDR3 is TGTGCCAGCAGGCCTTCGGACAGATTGAACACTGAAGCTTTCTTT. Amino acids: CASRPSDRLNTEAFF.

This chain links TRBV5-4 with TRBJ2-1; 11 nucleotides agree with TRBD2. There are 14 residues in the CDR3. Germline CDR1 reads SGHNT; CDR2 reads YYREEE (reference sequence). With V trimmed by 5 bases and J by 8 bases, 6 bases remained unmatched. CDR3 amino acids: CASSSTSGNDEQFF. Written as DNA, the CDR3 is TGTGCCAGCAGTTCGACTAGCGGGAACGATGAGCAGTTCTTC.

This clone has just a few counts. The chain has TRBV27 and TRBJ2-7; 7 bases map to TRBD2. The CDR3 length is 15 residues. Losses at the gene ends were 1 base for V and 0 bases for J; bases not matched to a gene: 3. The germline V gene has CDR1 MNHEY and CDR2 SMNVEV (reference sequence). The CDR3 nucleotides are TGTGCCAGCAGTTTATGGGGGGGGAACTCCTACGAGCAGTACTTC. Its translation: CASSLWGGNSYEQYF.

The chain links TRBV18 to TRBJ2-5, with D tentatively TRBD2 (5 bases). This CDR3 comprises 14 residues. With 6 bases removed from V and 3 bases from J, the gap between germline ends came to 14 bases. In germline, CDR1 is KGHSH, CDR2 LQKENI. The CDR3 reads CASSSSRGEETQYF. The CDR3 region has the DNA TGTGCCAGCTCGTCGTCCCGGGGTGAAGAGACCCAGTACTTC.

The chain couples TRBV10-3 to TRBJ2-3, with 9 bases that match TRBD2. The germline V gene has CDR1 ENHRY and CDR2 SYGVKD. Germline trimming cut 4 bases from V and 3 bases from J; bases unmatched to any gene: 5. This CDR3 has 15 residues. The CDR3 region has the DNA TGTGCCATCAGTGGGCTAGCGGGACCAACAGATACGCAGTATTTT. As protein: CAISGLAGPTDTQYF.

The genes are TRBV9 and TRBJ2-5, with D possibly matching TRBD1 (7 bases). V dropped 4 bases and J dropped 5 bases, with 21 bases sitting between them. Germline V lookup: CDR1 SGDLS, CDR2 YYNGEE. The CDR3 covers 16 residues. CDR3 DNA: TGTGCCAGCAGCCCGAGGGGGGACAGTCGGGGGGAGACCCAGTACTTC. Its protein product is CASSPRGDSRGETQYF.

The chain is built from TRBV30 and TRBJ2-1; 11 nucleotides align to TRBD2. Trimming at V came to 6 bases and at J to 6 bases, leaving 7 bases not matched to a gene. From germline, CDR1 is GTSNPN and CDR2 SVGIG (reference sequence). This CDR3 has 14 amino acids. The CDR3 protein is CACATSGSANEQFF. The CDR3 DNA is TGTGCCTGTGCCACTAGCGGGAGCGCCAATGAGCAGTTCTTC.

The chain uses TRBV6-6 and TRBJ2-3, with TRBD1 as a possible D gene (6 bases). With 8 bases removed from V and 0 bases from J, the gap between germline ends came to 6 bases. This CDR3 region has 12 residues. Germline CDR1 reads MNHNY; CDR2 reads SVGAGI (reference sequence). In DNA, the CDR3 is TGTGCCAGCGGACAGAGCACAGATACGCAGTATTTT. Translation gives CASGQSTDTQYF.

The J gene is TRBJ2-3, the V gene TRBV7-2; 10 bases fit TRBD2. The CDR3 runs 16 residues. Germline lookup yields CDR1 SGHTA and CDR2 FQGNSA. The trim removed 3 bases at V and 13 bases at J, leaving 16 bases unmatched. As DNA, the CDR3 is TGTGCCAGCAGCTTCAGGCTAGCGGGAGACCGGCGAGGAGAGTATTTT. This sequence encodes CASSFRLAGDRRGEYF.

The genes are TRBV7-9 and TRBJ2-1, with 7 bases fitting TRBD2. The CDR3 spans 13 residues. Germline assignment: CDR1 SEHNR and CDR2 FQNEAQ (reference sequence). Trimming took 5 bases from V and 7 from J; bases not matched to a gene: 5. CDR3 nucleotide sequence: TGTGCCAGCAGCCCCAGCGGGACTAATGAGCAGTTCTTC. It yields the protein CASSPSGTNEQFF. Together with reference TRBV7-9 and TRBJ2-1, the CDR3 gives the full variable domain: DTGVSQNPRHKITKRGQNVTFRCDPISEHNRLYWYRQTLGQGPEFLTYFQNEAQLEKSRLLSDRFSAERPKGSFSTLEIQRTEQGDSAMYLCASSPSGTNEQFFGPGTRLTVL.

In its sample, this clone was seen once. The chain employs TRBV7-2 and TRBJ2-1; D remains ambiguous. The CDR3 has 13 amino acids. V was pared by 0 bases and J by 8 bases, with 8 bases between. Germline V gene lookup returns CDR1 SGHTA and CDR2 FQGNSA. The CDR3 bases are TGTGCCAGCAGCTTAGCCTGGTCGGATGAGCAGTTCTTC. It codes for CASSLAWSDEQFF. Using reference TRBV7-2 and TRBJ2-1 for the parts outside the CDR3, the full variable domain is GAGVSQSPSNKVTEKGKDVELRCDPISGHTALYWYRQSLGQGLEFLIYFQGNSAPDKSGLPSDRFSAERTGGSVSTLTIQRTQQEDSAVYLCASSLAWSDEQFFGPGTRLTVL.

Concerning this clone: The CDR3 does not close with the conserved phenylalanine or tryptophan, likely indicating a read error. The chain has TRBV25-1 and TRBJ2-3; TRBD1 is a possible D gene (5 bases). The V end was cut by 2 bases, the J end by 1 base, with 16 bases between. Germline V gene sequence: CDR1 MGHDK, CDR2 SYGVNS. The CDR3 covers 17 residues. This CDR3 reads CASSEVPGSFGTDTQYS. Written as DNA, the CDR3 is TGTGCCAGCAGTGAAGTCCCAGGGTCGTTTGGCACAGATACGCAGTATTCT.